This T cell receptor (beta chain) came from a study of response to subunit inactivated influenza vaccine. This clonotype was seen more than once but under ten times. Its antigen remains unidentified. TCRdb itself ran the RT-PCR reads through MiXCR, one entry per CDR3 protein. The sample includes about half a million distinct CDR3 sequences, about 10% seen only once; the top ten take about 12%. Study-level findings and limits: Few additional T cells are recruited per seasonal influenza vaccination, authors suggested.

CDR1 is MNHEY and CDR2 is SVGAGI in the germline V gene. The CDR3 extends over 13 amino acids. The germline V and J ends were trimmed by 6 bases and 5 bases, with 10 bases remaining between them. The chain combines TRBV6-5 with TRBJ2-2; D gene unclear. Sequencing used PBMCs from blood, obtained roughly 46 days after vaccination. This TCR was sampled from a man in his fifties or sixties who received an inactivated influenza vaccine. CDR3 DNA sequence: TGTGCCAGCAGGTACCATCGTACCGGGGAGCTGTTTTTT. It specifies CASRYHRTGELFF.